A single count supports the clone carrying this TCR beta chain. The target antigen is unknown. This record belongs to a study of Tregs in tolerant kidney transplant recipients. Whole-study context: Related graft donors supplied nonmyeloablative bone marrow transplants, and mixed chimerism was transient. Findings of the study overall: Some patients' samples used different primers over time, so nucleotide sequences weren't comparable. Expanding Tregs on activated donor B cells appeared to best identify donor-specific TCRbeta clones. Donor-specific Treg expansion exceeded global Treg expansion in tolerant patients, suggesting antigen drive.

Germline loops: CDR1 SGHTA, CDR2 FQGTGA. The CDR3 is made up of 17 amino acids. The V and J ends lost 3 bases and 3 bases respectively, with 19 bases between them. Some clones are missing from TCRdb's copy, which holds only in-frame ones; the method was immunoSEQ multiplex PCR. Found here are 60,000 to 95,000 clones, approximately 98% of them singletons; the top ten hold 0.56%. The sequence was obtained from a human donor who received a combined kidney and bone marrow transplant. The source was CD4+ T cells from blood, collected before the transplant. The J gene is TRBJ2-3, the V gene TRBV7-3, with D possibly being TRBD2 (7 bases). CDR3 sequence reads: CASSLEGGPTLTDTQYF. CDR3 in DNA: TGTGCCAGCAGCTTGGAGGGGGGGCCGACCTTGACAGATACGCAGTATTTT.